Each of the 25 T cell receptor beta chains below was sequenced from the same sample in a study of blood T cells in healthy people across ages (dated by TCRdb to the mid-2010s). Receptors were amplified or captured by 5' RACE. The sequencer was an Illumina HiSeq 2500. A second PCR of about 7 to 12 cycles was run with a J-beta primer mix and a sample-barcoded 5' primer. TCRdb itself trimmed the public reads at Q25 with fastp, ran MiXCR and retained productive beta chains. Duplicate CDR3 protein sequences are folded into a single record with the most common DNA and genes. The sample records roughly 680,000 distinct CDR3 sequences, roughly half of which are singletons. Roughly 14% of the sample lies in the top ten. Sequencing was carried out using blood. The receptor source for this set is a woman of 80 years or more in good health.

The chain combines TRBV11-2 with TRBJ2-7; a possible D gene is TRBD1 (5 bases). The germline V gene has CDR1 SGHAT and CDR2 FQNNGV. The CDR3 contains 14 residues. With 4 bases removed from V and 1 base from J, the gap between germline ends came to 11 bases. As DNA, the CDR3 is TGTGCCAGCAGCTCCATTCAGGGATCCTACGAGCAGTACTTC. Translating gives CASSSIQGSYEQYF.

The V and J genes are TRBV10-3 and TRBJ1-1; no firm D call. Germline lookup yields CDR1 ENHRY and CDR2 SYGVKD. The CDR3 is made up of 11 amino acids. Trimming took 11 bases from V and 10 from J, leaving 17 bases between them. The CDR3, as DNA: TGTGCCGCCCACAGTGCCCGCGGAGCTTTCTTT. Translation gives CAAHSARGAFF.

V and J are TRBV9 and TRBJ2-7; D gene unclear. Trimming removed 0 bases from V and 3 bases from J, with 7 bases in between. CDR1 and CDR2 (germline): SGDLS, YYNGEE. The CDR3 is made up of 13 amino acids. This CDR3 is CASSVGEYYEQYF. In DNA, the CDR3 is TGTGCCAGCAGCGTAGGAGAGTACTACGAGCAGTACTTC.

This clonotype was recorded a few times. The J gene is TRBJ1-2, the V gene TRBV28; 8 nucleotides match TRBD1. V trimming: 5 bases; J trimming: 4 bases; junction bases outside the gene matches: 15. Germline lookup yields CDR1 MDHEN and CDR2 SYDVKM. The length of the CDR3 is 17 residues. In DNA, the CDR3 is TGTGCCAGCAGTGCCTGGACCGGGACAGGCAGCCTCTATGGCTACACCTTC. Protein: CASSAWTGTGSLYGYTF.

The chain has TRBV24-1 and TRBJ2-3; 8 positions match TRBD1. The CDR3 contains 15 residues. Germline CDR1 and CDR2: KGHDR and SFDVKD. Germline trimming cut 9 bases from V and 0 bases from J; bases unmatched to any gene: 7. The CDR3 reads CATAGRTGSTDTQYF. The CDR3 nucleotides are TGTGCCACCGCCGGCCGGACAGGGAGCACAGATACGCAGTATTTT.

This chain links TRBV15 with TRBJ2-7; D perhaps matches TRBD2 (6 bases). Deletions cut 0 bases from V and 1 base from J, with 13 bases between. The CDR3 contains 16 residues. Per germline, CDR1 LNHNV and CDR2 YYDKDF (reference sequence). For the CDR3, the DNA is TGTGCCACCAGCAGAGATCTCGGAAGCGGGTCCTACGAGCAGTACTTC. Amino acid sequence: CATSRDLGSGSYEQYF.

This clonotype was observed a single time. This chain joins TRBV20-1 and TRBJ2-1, with a weak D call TRBD1 (8 bases). The CDR3 is made up of 16 amino acids. Trimming removed 0 bases at V and 6 bases at J, with 18 bases between. Germline-derived CDR1 and CDR2 are DFQATT and SNEGSKA (reference sequence). The CDR3 DNA reads as TGCAGTGCTAGAGATGCAACAGGGGGGGTTCCCAATGAGCAGTTCTTC. Translating it yields CSARDATGGVPNEQFF.

This clonotype was counted once. This may be a read error: a much more frequent sequence differs by one nucleotide. The chain is built from TRBV12-3 or TRBV12-4 and TRBJ2-3; D unresolved. This CDR3 region has 14 residues. Trimming cost V 4 bases and J 2 bases, with 10 bases left between them. The CDR3 DNA reads TGTGCCAGCAGTTCTCCAGCGACCACAGATACGCAGTATTTT. Encoded protein: CASSSPATTDTQYF.

The chain links TRBV5-1 to TRBJ2-1; 13 nucleotides agree with TRBD2. Trimming took 4 bases from V and 0 from J; bases not matched to a gene: 7. Germline CDR1 is SGHRS and CDR2 is YFSETQ. The CDR3 is 18 amino acids. The CDR3 DNA reads as TGCGCCAGCAGCACGGGACTAGCGGGACCCAGCTCCTACAATGAGCAGTTCTTC. Translating it yields CASSTGLAGPSSYNEQFF. The variable domain in full, completed from reference TRBV5-1 and TRBJ2-1, reads KAGVTQTPRYLIKTRGQQVTLSCSPISGHRSVSWYQQTPGQGLQFLFEYFSETQRNKGNFPGRFSGRQFSNSRSEMNVSTLELGDSALYLCASSTGLAGPSSYNEQFFGPGTRLTVL.

There are many counts of this clonotype. A clone one base away is much larger, so this may be a read error. The CDR3 loop reads CASSPNLAGYSYNEQYF. For the CDR3, the DNA is TGCGCCAGCAGCCCAAACCTAGCGGGTTACTCCTACAATGAGCAGTACTTC. The V gene is TRBV4-1, the J gene TRBJ2-1; TRBD2 aligns across 8 bases. Judging by the DNA end, TRBJ2-7 fits better; the J call may be wrong. The CDR3 runs to 17 residues. Germline loops: CDR1 MGHRA, CDR2 YSYEKL.

This clonotype was detected a few times. Possible read error: a much larger clone is one base away. This chain joins TRBV20-1 and TRBJ2-1; D not certain. The DNA end favors TRBJ2-7, so the J call may be wrong. Per the germline V gene, CDR1 is DFQATT and CDR2 is SNEGSKA (reference sequence). The CDR3 sequence is 15 residues long. CDR3 sequence: CSARERSTTYNEQYF. CDR3 in DNA: TGCAGTGCTAGAGAGCGAAGTACCACCTACAATGAGCAGTACTTC.

This chain uses TRBV10-3 with TRBJ2-5; D possibly matches TRBD1 or TRBD2 (5 bases each). Germline lookup yields CDR1 ENHRY and CDR2 SYGVKD. The CDR3 extends over 12 amino acids. Trimming pared 5 bases from V and 11 bases from J, leaving 15 bases between. Here the CDR3 DNA reads TGTGCCATCAGTCGTGACAGTTGGGAGCAGTACTTC. Translated, it gives CAISRDSWEQYF.

A remark on this clonotype: With a much larger clone just one base away, this may be a read error. The chain uses TRBV5-1 and TRBJ2-5; 9 positions match TRBD2. The better agreement between TRBJ2-4 and the DNA end casts doubt on the J call. This CDR3 has 14 amino acids. The germline V gene has CDR1 SGHRS and CDR2 YFSETQ. The CDR3 here is CASKMAGGPDIQYF. CDR3 nucleotide sequence: TGCGCCAGCAAAATGGCGGGAGGGCCGGACATTCAGTACTTC.

Turning to this clonotype: Mismatch with germline at one junction end may stem from a read error. This chain joins TRBV6-1 and TRBJ2-1; the match to TRBD2 covers 15 bases. CDR3 size: 17 residues. CDR1 MNHNS and CDR2 SASEGT come from the germline V gene. CDR3 loop: CASSEGTSGRILNEQFF. The CDR3 region has the DNA TGTGCCAGCAGCGAAGGGACTAGCGGGAGGATCCTCAATGAGCAGTTCTTC.

This sequence joins TRBV10-3 and TRBJ2-5; TRBD1 agrees at 8 bases. The CDR3 loop spans 14 amino acids. The J segment lost 4 bases and the V segment lost 6 bases, leaving 7 bases of the junction unmatched. Per the germline V gene, CDR1 is ENHRY and CDR2 is SYGVKD. CDR3 sequence (DNA): TGTGCCATCAGCCCACAGGGGGGAACAGAGACCCAGTACTTC. It translates to CAISPQGGTETQYF.

The J gene is TRBJ2-1, the V gene TRBV20-1; weak D call: TRBD1 (5 bases). Looked up from germline, CDR1 is DFQATT and CDR2 is SNEGSKA (reference sequence). V was shortened by 1 base and J by 2 bases, with 9 bases between the two germline ends. The CDR3 spans 14 residues. The CDR3 region is CSARAQGPYNEQFF. The CDR3 coding sequence is TGCAGTGCTAGAGCTCAGGGCCCCTACAATGAGCAGTTCTTC.

About this clonotype: A much more abundant neighbour one base away suggests this may be a read error. This sequence joins TRBV20-1 and TRBJ2-5; D unclear. The CDR3 contains 13 residues. Germline CDR1 is DFQATT and CDR2 is SNEGSKA (reference sequence). CDR3 DNA sequence: TGCAGCGTAAGGGATTCTGGCTACAATGAGCAGTACTTC. Encoded protein: CSVRDSGYNEQYF.

This clonotype appeared a single time. The chain has TRBV28 and TRBJ1-2; the match to TRBD1 covers 10 bases. From germline, CDR1 is MDHEN and CDR2 SYDVKM. V was clipped by 6 bases and J by 4 bases; unmatched bases: 8. This CDR3 has 15 residues. The CDR3 nucleotides read TGTGCCAGCAGCCTTGCCGGGACAGGGGCCTATGGCTACACCTTC. Its translation: CASSLAGTGAYGYTF.

The rearrangement uses TRBV15 and TRBJ2-1; TRBD1 might be the D (6 bases). Per the germline V gene, CDR1 is LNHNV and CDR2 is YYDKDF (reference sequence). The V end lost 0 bases, the J end lost 2 bases, and 17 bases lay between the germline ends. CDR3 length equals 18 residues. DNA for the CDR3: TGTGCCACCAGCAGAGAAGTGCTGGTGACAGGCACCTACAATGAGCAGTTCTTC. Protein product: CATSREVLVTGTYNEQFF. The full variable domain, rest sourced from reference TRBV15 and TRBJ2-1, is DAMVIQNPRYQVTQFGKPVTLSCSQTLNHNVMYWYQQKSSQAPKLLFHYYDKDFNNEADTPDNFQSRRPNTSFCFLDIRSPGLGDTAMYLCATSREVLVTGTYNEQFFGPGTRLTVL.

In this sample, this clonotype turned up once. One base away lies a much larger clone, so this may be a sequencing read error. This rearrangement joins TRBV3-1 to TRBJ1-5; D call uncertain. The germline CDR1 and CDR2 sequences are LGHDT and YNNKEL (reference sequence). The CDR3 extends over 13 amino acids. CDR3 sequence reads: CAGSQRGNQPQHF. CDR3 bases: TGTGCCGGCAGCCAACGGGGAAATCAGCCCCAGCATTTT.

The chain recombines TRBV2 with TRBJ2-1; 8 bases match TRBD1. Per germline, CDR1 SNHLY and CDR2 FYNNEI. V dropped 6 bases and J dropped 13; count of bases not matched to a gene: 8. The CDR3 covers 12 residues. The CDR3 nucleotides read TGTGCCAGCAGGGACAGGGAGCAGACCCAGTTCTTC. Translating it yields CASRDREQTQFF.

CDR3 coding DNA: TGCGCCAGCAGCCCGGGACTCCTTAATCCCTACGAGCAGTACGTC. This gives the protein CASSPGLLNPYEQYV. This rearrangement joins TRBV5-1 to TRBJ2-7; possible D gene TRBD2, 6 bases. V lost 4 bases and J 2 bases, leaving 16 bases between the germline ends. The CDR3 runs to 15 residues. From germline, CDR1 is SGHRS and CDR2 YFSETQ.

The chain links TRBV20-1 to TRBJ2-7; 10 nucleotides agree with TRBD2. CDR1 is DFQATT, CDR2 SNEGSKA, per germline (reference sequence). This CDR3 spans 14 amino acids. V shed 6 bases and J 7 bases; nucleotides not matched to a gene: 12. The CDR3 region is CSASSGRSYNEQYF. In DNA form, the CDR3 reads TGCAGTGCCAGTAGCGGGAGGTCCTACAATGAGCAGTACTTC.

V usage is TRBV7-2 and J usage is TRBJ2-1, with unresolved D. Germline-derived CDR1 and CDR2 are SGHTA and FQGNSA. The CDR3 spans 14 residues. The V end lost 2 bases, the J end lost 3 bases, and 8 bases lay between the germline ends. CDR3 residues: CASSLPEFYNEQFF. Here the CDR3 DNA reads TGTGCCAGCAGCTTACCCGAGTTCTACAATGAGCAGTTCTTC.

The V and J genes are TRBV28 and TRBJ2-5; no clear D gene. CDR3 length: 15 residues. The germline V gene encodes CDR1 MDHEN and CDR2 SYDVKM. Trimming removed 3 bases from V and 4 bases from J, with 15 bases in between. CDR3: CASSFMSMSLETQYF. DNA of the CDR3: TGTGCCAGCAGTTTTATGTCTATGAGCCTAGAGACCCAGTACTTC.